The 26 T cell receptor beta chains in this list originate from one sample, sequenced in a study of CD4 T cells in relation to SARS-CoV-2 and coronaviruses. Their antigens are not known. Measured with immunoSEQ multiplex PCR; TCRdb has only the in-frame clones, and not every one. The data contain 25,000 or so clones, approximately 80% of them seen just once; the ten biggest clones take up about 15%. Before the COVID-19 pandemic, during about 2010-2018, CD4+ T cells were taken from unexposed donors. Isolation of CD4+ T cells took place after less than 13 days in culture. The material sequenced was CD4+ T cells from PBMCs, cultured in vitro. Receptors were obtained from a human donor in good health.

This clone was observed a single time. The DNA for the CDR3 is TGTGCCAGCAGCAAAGCGCCCCCTACAGGGGGAGCCAAAAACATTCAGTACTTC. Protein: CASSKAPPTGGAKNIQYF. The chain carries TRBV21-1 and TRBJ2-4; the table's D call, TRBD1, was not checked against the DNA. TRBV21-1 is a listed pseudogene. This CDR3 is built from 18 residues.

This clone has just a few counts. This chain's CDR3 is CASSPGSSGKETQYF. CDR3 nucleotide sequence: TGCGCCAGCAGCCCTGGATCTAGCGGGAAAGAGACCCAGTACTTC. This chain uses TRBV5-1 with TRBJ2-5, with TRBD2 identical over 9 bases. The trim removed 4 bases at V and 3 bases at J, leaving 7 bases unmatched. The CDR3 extends over 15 amino acids. Per germline, CDR1 SGHRS and CDR2 YFSETQ.

The chain combines TRBV6-5 with TRBJ1-4; D is unresolved. The CDR3 covers 13 residues. Germline CDR1 MNHEY, CDR2 SVGAGI. Trimming cost V 7 bases and J 7 bases, with 13 bases left between them. In nucleotides, the CDR3 is TGTGCCAGCATGCGGGAGGTCGGTGAAAAACTGTTTTTT. Its translation: CASMREVGEKLFF.

V and J are TRBV11-2 and TRBJ2-7, with 9 bases aligning to TRBD1. The germline gives CDR1 SGHAT, CDR2 FQNNGV. J gave up 5 bases and V 0 bases, and 5 bases lay outside the gene matches. The CDR3 length is 15 residues. In DNA form, the CDR3 reads TGTGCCAGCAGCTTAGATGGGACAGGGCCCCACGAGCAGTACTTC. Protein: CASSLDGTGPHEQYF.

J is TRBJ2-5 and V is TRBV15; no clear D gene. CDR3 length: 12 residues. Germline loops: CDR1 LNHNV, CDR2 YYDKDF (reference sequence). V was clipped by 0 bases and J by 5 bases, with 4 bases between them. The CDR3 nucleotides read TGTGCCACCAGCAGAGATATTGAGACCCAGTACTTC. Its protein product is CATSRDIETQYF.

This clone was detected a few times. The V gene is TRBV24-1, the J gene TRBJ2-1; 11 bases align to TRBD2. Trimming cost V 4 bases and J 6 bases; bases outside gene matches: 19. This CDR3 has 20 residues. Germline V gene data show CDR1 as KGHDR and CDR2 as SFDVKD. CDR3 coding DNA: TGTGCCACCAGTGACCCAAAGACTAGCGGGACATCCCCAAGGGGCAATGAGCAGTTCTTC. The encoded protein is CATSDPKTSGTSPRGNEQFF.

This clone has just one count. This rearrangement joins TRBV28 to TRBJ1-3, with unresolved D. CDR1 and CDR2 (germline): MDHEN, SYDVKM. The CDR3 extends over 14 amino acids. Trimming left V 2 bases short and J 4 bases short, with 9 bases between. The CDR3 nucleotides read TGTGCCAGCAGTTTAGTGTCGGGAGGAAACACCATATATTTT. Translation gives CASSLVSGGNTIYF.

The J gene is TRBJ2-7, the V gene TRBV19; D unclear. V lost 5 bases, J lost 4 bases, and 9 bases lay in between. Germline values: CDR1 LNHDA, CDR2 SQIVND (reference sequence). This CDR3 region has 12 residues. CDR3 DNA: TGTGCCAGTAGTGGCGCTGGGTACGAGCAGTACTTC. It specifies CASSGAGYEQYF.

The V gene is TRBV2, the J gene TRBJ2-3; weak D call: TRBD2 (5 bases). The CDR3 totals 15 residues. V lost 4 bases, J lost 0 bases, and 11 bases lay in between. Germline CDR1 is SNHLY and CDR2 is FYNNEI. The chain's CDR3 is CASSVRRTSTDTQYF. In DNA, the CDR3 is TGTGCCAGCAGTGTAAGGCGGACTAGCACAGATACGCAGTATTTT.

V is TRBV5-1 and J is TRBJ1-2; TRBD1 agrees at 7 bases. This CDR3 has 13 residues. Germline values: CDR1 SGHRS, CDR2 YFSETQ. The junction had 8 bases not matched to a gene; V was cut back by 4 bases and J by 8 bases. This CDR3 is CASSEGQPGGYTF. CDR3 nucleotide sequence: TGCGCCAGCAGCGAGGGACAGCCGGGCGGCTACACCTTC. The whole variable domain, filled in from reference TRBV5-1 and TRBJ1-2, reads KAGVTQTPRYLIKTRGQQVTLSCSPISGHRSVSWYQQTPGQGLQFLFEYFSETQRNKGNFPGRFSGRQFSNSRSEMNVSTLELGDSALYLCASSEGQPGGYTFGSGTRLTVV.

V is TRBV18 and J is TRBJ1-5; possibly TRBD1 for D (6 bases). Germline V gene lookup returns CDR1 KGHSH and CDR2 LQKENI. The ends were cut back, 2 bases at V and 5 bases at J, with 7 bases in the middle. The CDR3 runs to 13 residues. The CDR3 loop reads CASSPGGYQPQHF. CDR3 bases: TGTGCCAGCTCACCAGGGGGCTATCAGCCCCAGCATTTT.

This clone was seen just once. The genes are TRBV20-1 and TRBJ2-5; D possibly corresponds to TRBD2 (5 bases). The germline V gene has CDR1 DFQATT and CDR2 SNEGSKA (reference sequence). The CDR3 spans 14 residues. Trimming stripped 6 bases from V and 4 bases from J, with 18 bases between. The DNA for the CDR3 is TGCAGTGCAAGTCGGGTGATGGGGAGAGAGACCCAGTACTTC. It encodes CSASRVMGRETQYF.

This sequence joins TRBV19 and TRBJ1-5; TRBD1 matches 7 bases. The germline CDR1 and CDR2 sequences are LNHDA and SQIVND (reference sequence). This CDR3 contains 15 residues. After removal of 0 bases from V and 5 bases from J, the junction contained 4 bases not matched to a gene. The CDR3 protein is CASSIDRDSYQPQHF. CDR3 nucleotide sequence: TGTGCCAGTAGTATAGACCGGGACAGCTATCAGCCCCAGCATTTT.

J is TRBJ2-2 and V is TRBV7-9, with TRBD1 identical over 8 bases. Germline V gene data show CDR1 as SEHNR and CDR2 as FQNEAQ (reference sequence). After removal of 5 bases from V and 11 bases from J, the junction contained 13 bases not matched to a gene. There are 15 residues in the CDR3. CDR3 DNA sequence: TGTGCCAGCAGCCAAAAAGACCAGGGGGCGAGAGAGCTGTTTTTT. Its protein product is CASSQKDQGARELFF.

The CDR3: CASSGRTATNEKLFF. The CDR3 DNA reads as TGTGCCAGCAGCGGCAGAACCGCAACTAATGAAAAACTGTTTTTT. The chain combines TRBV5-8 with TRBJ1-4; D gene uncertain. CDR1 is SGHTS and CDR2 is YDEGEE in the germline V gene. Trimming left V 4 bases short and J 0 bases short, with 10 bases between. The CDR3 length is 15 residues.

This rearrangement joins TRBV9 to TRBJ1-4, with D possibly being TRBD1 (6 bases). CDR1 is SGDLS, CDR2 YYNGEE, per germline. V was clipped by 2 bases and J by 2 bases, with 13 bases between them. The CDR3 consists of 16 residues. CDR3 amino acids: CASSVTGAGTNEKLFF. The CDR3 bases are TGTGCCAGCAGCGTGACGGGGGCTGGGACTAATGAAAAACTGTTTTTT.

This chain uses TRBV19 with TRBJ2-1, with 9 nucleotides matching TRBD1. Germline values: CDR1 LNHDA, CDR2 SQIVND (reference sequence). With V trimmed by 7 bases and J by 13 bases, 17 bases remained unmatched. CDR3 length: 15 residues. CDR3 DNA: TGTGCCAGTATTAGAACACCGGGACAGGGAGGAAGACAGTTCTTC. This gives the protein CASIRTPGQGGRQFF.

This clone was seen only a few times. The chain uses TRBV10-1 and TRBJ2-7; 10 nucleotides match TRBD2. The CDR3 extends over 15 amino acids. Per germline, CDR1 WNHNN and CDR2 SYGVQD (reference sequence). V lost 3 bases and J lost 4; bases outside the gene matches: 6. CDR3 DNA: TGCGCCAGCAGTGATGGGTCTAGCGGGAGATACGAGCAGTACTTC. Protein product: CASSDGSSGRYEQYF.

V usage is TRBV2 and J usage is TRBJ1-5; possibly TRBD1 for D (5 bases). This CDR3 contains 13 residues. Trimming cost V 7 bases and J 2 bases, with 9 bases left between them. CDR1 is SNHLY and CDR2 is FYNNEI in the germline V gene. CDR3: CASKQQGNQPQHF. DNA of the CDR3: TGTGCCAGCAAACAACAGGGCAATCAGCCCCAGCATTTT.

This clone was detected a few times. This chain connects TRBV6-1 to TRBJ2-7; 11 nucleotides agree with TRBD1. Trimming removed 2 bases from V and 6 bases from J; junction bases left unmatched: 3. Germline V gives CDR1 MNHNS, CDR2 SASEGT. The length of the CDR3 is 14 residues. CDR3 coding DNA: TGTGCCAGCAGTGAACCGGGACAGGGGGGCGAGCAGTACTTC. Amino acid sequence: CASSEPGQGGEQYF.

The CDR3 protein is CASSLGGVLNQPQHF. The DNA for the CDR3 is TGTGCCAGCAGTTTGGGGGGGGTGCTAAATCAGCCCCAGCATTTT. The J gene is TRBJ1-5, the V gene TRBV27, with D perhaps matching TRBD1 (5 bases). The CDR3 runs 15 residues. V lost 3 bases to trimming and J lost 4 bases, with 13 bases between them. CDR1 and CDR2 from the germline V gene are MNHEY and SMNVEV (reference sequence).

V and J are TRBV15 and TRBJ2-2; D unresolved. Germline V CDR1 and CDR2: LNHNV, YYDKDF (reference sequence). There are 13 residues in the CDR3. V was pared by 5 bases and J by 5 bases, with 9 bases between. The CDR3 nucleotides are TGTGCCACCAGCCATGATCGGACCGGGGAGCTGTTTTTT. As protein: CATSHDRTGELFF.

This chain uses TRBV11-2 with TRBJ2-3; D remains unclear. The V and J ends lost 2 bases and 7 bases respectively, with 10 bases between them. The CDR3 contains 13 residues. Per germline, CDR1 SGHAT and CDR2 FQNNGV. The CDR3 sequence is CASSLPLVHTQYF. CDR3 bases: TGTGCCAGCAGCTTACCTCTGGTGCATACGCAGTATTTT.

This clone was found a few times. The chain recombines TRBV11-2 with TRBJ2-7; a weak D match, TRBD2 (6 bases). The V end lost 3 bases, the J end lost 0 bases, and 18 bases lay between the germline ends. CDR3 length: 17 amino acids. From germline, CDR1 is SGHAT and CDR2 FQNNGV. CDR3 coding DNA: TGTGCCAGCAGCTTGGCGGGGAGCGGAGGTATCTCCTACGAGCAGTACTTC. It is translated as CASSLAGSGGISYEQYF.

V is TRBV19 and J is TRBJ2-1, with TRBD2 matching 7 bases. Losses at the gene ends were 6 bases for V and 12 bases for J; bases not matched to a gene: 11. There are 13 residues in the CDR3. Looked up from germline, CDR1 is LNHDA and CDR2 is SQIVND (reference sequence). The CDR3 coding sequence is TGTGCCAGTAGCAACCGGGCGGGAGTGGGGCAGTTCTTC. Its protein is CASSNRAGVGQFF.

This chain links TRBV27 with TRBJ2-1; D not resolved. The CDR3 runs 12 residues. CDR1 and CDR2 from the germline V gene are MNHEY and SMNVEV (reference sequence). V was pared by 2 bases and J by 6 bases, with 5 bases between. This chain's CDR3 is CASSLGVNEQFF. The CDR3 DNA follows: TGTGCCAGCAGTTTAGGGGTCAATGAGCAGTTCTTC.